This T cell receptor beta chain was found in a study of cytomegalovirus exposure and HLA in healthy donors. PCR amplification relied on 60 Vbeta primers (plus 13 Jbeta primers). Sequencing was performed with immunoSEQ multiplex PCR; in TCRdb, only in-frame clones are kept and a portion is missing. The sample records some 190,000 clones, 81% being singletons. Study findings and constraints: The only immune exposure information that was available was CMV serostatus.

Points on this clone: What it recognizes is unknown.

The CDR3 is 14 residues long. The J segment lost 1 base and the V segment lost 4 bases, leaving 4 bases of the junction unmatched. CDR1 is KGHSH, CDR2 LQKENI, per germline. The origin of this receptor is a middle-aged man in good health and CMV-seropositive. The sample was PBMCs. This chain connects TRBV18 to TRBJ2-7; 7 nucleotides align to TRBD1. CDR3 in DNA: TGTGCCAGCTCACTCCCGGGACAGTCCTACGAGCAGTACTTC. Translated: CASSLPGQSYEQYF.